The entry that follows covers one T cell receptor beta chain sequence. Its cognate antigen is unknown. This sample is drawn from a study of OX40 agonist ivuxolimab in advanced cancers. Points from the study as a whole: Averaging showed that CD8+ T cells had more expanded clones than CD4+ did.

The V and J ends lost 0 bases and 4 bases, in that order; junction bases with no gene match: 8. This CDR3 is 17 amino acids long. Germline lookup yields CDR1 SGHAT and CDR2 FQNNGV. At baseline, cycle 4 day 1, and cycle 7 day 1, blood was sampled. Assay used: immunoSEQ multiplex PCR; TCRdb lists only in-frame clones, some missing. Altogether about 91,000 clones are present, about nine tenths being singletons, with the ten largest covering 1.5% to 2.5%. The material sequenced was CD4+ or CD8+ T cells sorted from blood, taken in a trial of the OX40 agonist ivuxolimab. The chain joins TRBV11-2 to TRBJ2-7, with TRBD2 identical over 11 bases. The TCR originated in an adult with an advanced solid tumor such as melanoma, head and neck, liver or kidney cancer. The CDR3 coding sequence is TGTGCCAGCAGCTTAGATCTAACTAGCGGGAGATGGTACGAGCAGTACTTC. Amino acid sequence: CASSLDLTSGRWYEQYF.